This T cell receptor (beta chain) was sequenced in a study of brain metastases from non-small cell lung cancer. Study conclusions and caveats: Expanded T-cell clones appeared in 60% to 80% of brain metastases over primaries. T-cell infiltration was lower in brain metastases than primaries (P < 0.001).

Measured with immunoSEQ multiplex PCR; TCRdb has only the in-frame clones, and not every one. The repertoire holds 1,500 to 2,000 clones, with under 90% as singletons. CDR1 and CDR2 (germline): SGHDT, YYEEEE. CDR3 length: 14 amino acids. V was pared by 0 bases and J by 6 bases, with 7 bases between. This clone came up once. Its antigen is not identified. Material for sequencing was primary lung tumor tissue. The gene calls are TRBV5-6 and TRBJ1-6; tentatively, D is TRBD1 (6 bases). This clonotype was sampled from a donor at least 40 years old with non-small cell lung cancer. CDR3 in DNA: TGTGCCAGCAGCTTGGGCAGGGGTAATTCACCCCTCCACTTT. Translated: CASSLGRGNSPLHF.